The next 9 T cell receptor beta chains were all read from a single sample in a study of T cell repertoires in cytomegalovirus infection. From the reads, TCRdb called clonotypes with MiXCR, one entry per CDR3 protein. The data show around 550,000 distinct CDR3 sequences, with 26% seen just once and about 12% held by the top ten. Sequenced input: PBMCs. The origin of the receptors is a human donor in good health (CMV status not recorded). Some clones in this sample may be carry-over from other donors' samples.

The J gene is TRBJ1-1, the V gene TRBV7-9; D call uncertain. The CDR3 length is 11 residues. V lost 3 bases and J lost 10, with 9 bases in between. In germline, CDR1 is SEHNR, CDR2 FQNEAQ (reference sequence). The CDR3 sequence is CASSLEAGAFF. The DNA for the CDR3 is TGTGCCAGCAGCTTGGAAGCTGGAGCTTTCTTT.

A few counts support this clonotype. The CDR3 loop reads CASSKGGLASYNEQFF. The DNA of the CDR3 is TGTGCCAGCAGCAAAGGCGGGCTAGCGTCATACAATGAGCAGTTCTTC. The chain joins TRBV7-2 to TRBJ2-1; perhaps TRBD2 as D (6 bases). The CDR3 contains 16 residues. V lost 5 bases to trimming and J lost 4 bases, with 18 bases between them. Germline V gives CDR1 SGHTA, CDR2 FQGNSA.

This clonotype was detected ten times or more. V and J are TRBV7-2 and TRBJ1-1; 8 nucleotides align to TRBD1. CDR1 SGHTA and CDR2 FQGNSA come from the germline V gene. V dropped 5 bases and J dropped 8; count of bases not matched to a gene: 7. CDR3 length: 13 amino acids. CDR3 DNA sequence: TGTGCCAGCAGCATAGGACAGGGTCTAGAAGCTTTCTTT. Protein product: CASSIGQGLEAFF.

This clonotype was counted between two and nine times. CDR3 sequence reads: CSATPFLAGGIERTDTQYF. The CDR3 bases are TGCAGTGCTACCCCGTTCTTGGCGGGAGGAATCGAGCGCACAGATACGCAGTATTTT. The chain has TRBV20-1 and TRBJ2-3, with TRBD2 matching over 8 bases. With 4 bases clipped from V and 1 base from J, the junction kept 19 bases outside the gene matches. Germline CDR1 DFQATT, CDR2 SNEGSKA (reference sequence). CDR3 size: 19 residues.

This clonotype was recorded a few times. The chain recombines TRBV2 with TRBJ1-4, with a possible D match to TRBD1 (6 bases). This CDR3 contains 15 residues. Trimming cost V 0 bases and J 7 bases, with 12 bases left between them. CDR1 and CDR2 (germline): SNHLY, FYNNEI. The DNA of the CDR3 is TGTGCCAGCAGTGAAGCCTCAGGGGCGGGTGAAAAACTGTTTTTT. It is translated as CASSEASGAGEKLFF.

This rearrangement joins TRBV9 to TRBJ2-5; D unresolved. Germline CDR1 reads SGDLS; CDR2 reads YYNGEE. This CDR3 has 13 amino acids. V was shortened by 1 base and J by 3 bases, with 7 bases between the two germline ends. The CDR3 nucleotides are TGTGCCAGCAGCGTATCCCAAGAAGAGACCCAGTACTTC. It encodes CASSVSQEETQYF.

The chain employs TRBV27 and TRBJ1-2; D is ambiguous. Germline CDR1 MNHEY, CDR2 SMNVEV (reference sequence). V lost 0 bases to trimming and J lost 8 bases, with 22 bases between them. CDR3 length equals 17 residues. CDR3 bases: TGTGCCAGCAGTTTATCGATTGCAGTCGCGGGAACTAGAGGCTACACCTTC. As protein: CASSLSIAVAGTRGYTF.

The chain recombines TRBV5-5 with TRBJ1-5; a possible D gene is TRBD1 (6 bases). The CDR3 spans 14 residues. Germline V lookup: CDR1 SGHKS, CDR2 YYEKEE (reference sequence). V lost 5 bases to trimming and J lost 3 bases, with 12 bases between them. CDR3 bases: TGTGCCAGCAGACCCGGGACATTCAATCAGCCCCAGCATTTT. It translates to CASRPGTFNQPQHF.

About this clonotype: The junction differs from germline at one of its ends, possibly a read error. The rearrangement joins TRBV6-2 or TRBV6-3 to TRBJ2-7; a weak D match, TRBD2 (5 bases). Germline assignment: CDR1 MNHEY and CDR2 SVGEGT. The CDR3 runs 15 residues. The CDR3 DNA reads as TGTGCCAGCAGTTACGACCGAGAGGGATACTACGAGCAGAACTTC. Residues: CASSYDREGYYEQNF.